These 13 T cell receptor beta chains were sequenced from one sample in a study of CD8 T cells in Susac syndrome. The authors reverse transcribed roughly 0.45 to 1 ug RNA with random hexamers. TCRdb used MiXCR to reprocess the immunoSEQ multiplex PCR reads, holding one entry per CDR3 protein. This repertoire shows around 90,000 distinct CDR3 sequences, approximately 96% found once; its top ten account for 0.62%. Sequences were obtained from CD8+ T cells from PBMCs. Every receptor here comes from a human donor with Susac syndrome.

The gene calls are TRBV30 and TRBJ1-1; weak D call: TRBD1 (5 bases). The CDR3 sequence is 13 residues long. Trimming left V 3 bases short and J 5 bases short, with 13 bases between. Per the germline V gene, CDR1 is GTSNPN and CDR2 is SVGIG (reference sequence). This CDR3 reads CAWSDIRGTEAFF. Here the CDR3 DNA reads TGTGCCTGGAGCGATATTCGGGGGACTGAAGCTTTCTTT.

To note about this clonotype: A junction end diverges from the germline sequence, so it may reflect a read error. The V and J genes are TRBV2 and TRBJ1-1, with D unresolved. There are 14 residues in the CDR3. Germline CDR1 and CDR2: SNHLY and FYNNEI. CDR3 amino acids: CARSQSGEITEAFF. The DNA of the CDR3 is TGTGCCCGCAGCCAAAGTGGGGAAATAACTGAAGCTTTCTTT. Full variable domain (remainder filled in from reference TRBV2 and TRBJ1-1): EPEVTQTPSHQVTQMGQEVILRCVPISNHLYFYWYRQILGQKVEFLVSFYNNEISEKSEIFDDQFSVERPDGSNFTLKIRSTKLEDSAMYFCARSQSGEITEAFFGQGTRLTVV.

V usage is TRBV4-3 and J usage is TRBJ1-3; 8 bases align to TRBD1. The CDR3 has 14 residues. Looked up from germline, CDR1 is LGHNA and CDR2 is YSLEER. Trimming took 4 bases from V and 3 from J; bases not matched to a gene: 2. The CDR3 loop reads CASSRQGLGNTIYF. The CDR3 DNA is TGCGCCAGCAGCCGACAGGGGCTTGGAAACACCATATATTTT.

The chain recombines TRBV3-1 with TRBJ1-4; the match to TRBD1 covers 8 bases. CDR1 LGHDT and CDR2 YNNKEL come from the germline V gene (reference sequence). This CDR3 region has 14 residues. V dropped 4 bases and J dropped 8; count of bases not matched to a gene: 6. CDR3 amino acids: CASSLQGAREKLFF. DNA of the CDR3: TGTGCCAGCAGCCTCCAGGGGGCTAGGGAAAAACTGTTTTTT.

A single count supports this clonotype. The chain is built from TRBV20-1 and TRBJ1-2; weak D call: TRBD1 (6 bases). Trimming stripped 2 bases from V and 6 bases from J, with 13 bases between. The CDR3 has 13 amino acids. Per the germline V gene, CDR1 is DFQATT and CDR2 is SNEGSKA (reference sequence). The CDR3 bases are TGCAGTGCTAGAATACAGGGAGAGAATGGCTACACCTTC. It encodes CSARIQGENGYTF.

The chain is built from TRBV29-1 and TRBJ2-2; D unresolved. The CDR3 spans 13 residues. V was trimmed by 6 bases and J by 4 bases, leaving 12 bases between them. CDR1 and CDR2 (germline): SQVTM, ANQGSEA. The DNA for the CDR3 is TGCAGCGTCGGATTAAAGATCACCGGGGAGCTGTTTTTT. Translated, it gives CSVGLKITGELFF.

The chain is built from TRBV7-2 and TRBJ2-2; D remains unclear. The CDR3 totals 13 residues. Trimming stripped 1 base from V and 6 bases from J, with 6 bases between. CDR1 and CDR2 from the germline V gene are SGHTA and FQGNSA. Here the CDR3 reads CASSLVQSGELFF. In nucleotides, the CDR3 is TGTGCCAGCAGCTTAGTCCAATCCGGGGAGCTGTTTTTT.

The chain has TRBV30 and TRBJ2-5; possibly TRBD1 or TRBD2 for D (5 bases each). Germline V gene lookup returns CDR1 GTSNPN and CDR2 SVGIG (reference sequence). V was pared by 0 bases and J by 3 bases, with 5 bases between. This CDR3 is 12 amino acids long. The CDR3 spells CAWSVGEETQYF. In DNA form, the CDR3 reads TGTGCCTGGAGTGTGGGGGAAGAGACCCAGTACTTC. Together with reference TRBV30 and TRBJ2-5, the CDR3 gives the full variable domain: SQTIHQWPATLVQPVGSPLSLECTVEGTSNPNLYWYRQAAGRGLQLLFYSVGIGQISSEVPQNLSASRPQDRQFILSSKKLLLSDSGFYLCAWSVGEETQYFGPGTRLLVL.

V usage is TRBV30 and J usage is TRBJ2-5; D not certain. V dropped 4 bases and J dropped 2 bases, with 5 bases sitting between them. CDR3 size: 11 residues. From germline, CDR1 is GTSNPN and CDR2 SVGIG (reference sequence). In nucleotides, the CDR3 is TGTGCCTGGAAGACGCAAGAGACCCAGTACTTC. As protein: CAWKTQETQYF.

The chain carries TRBV24-1 and TRBJ2-4; D unclear. The CDR3 contains 15 residues. CDR1 and CDR2 (germline): KGHDR, SFDVKD. V was trimmed by 2 bases and J by 0 bases, leaving 7 bases between them. The DNA of the CDR3 is TGTGCCACCAGTGATTCCCCGGAAGCCAAAAACATTCAGTACTTC. Amino acids: CATSDSPEAKNIQYF.

J is TRBJ2-1 and V is TRBV6-2 or TRBV6-3; D perhaps matches TRBD1 (6 bases). This CDR3 has 16 amino acids. The V gene lost 7 bases and the J gene lost 13 bases, with 29 bases spanning the gap. Germline V gene lookup returns CDR1 MNHEY and CDR2 SVGEGT. The CDR3 coding sequence is TGTGCCAGCACCACCACCCTTGGGCTTGCAGGGGTAAATCAGTTCTTC. It is translated as CASTTTLGLAGVNQFF.

The chain joins TRBV15 to TRBJ1-1; D not resolved. The CDR3 sequence is 15 residues long. Germline CDR1 and CDR2: LNHNV and YYDKDF (reference sequence). The V and J ends lost 3 bases and 6 bases respectively, with 17 bases between them. The CDR3 spells CATSRDRAPGAEAFF. In DNA form, the CDR3 reads TGTGCCACCAGCAGGGACCGGGCCCCAGGCGCTGAAGCTTTCTTT.

In this sample, this clonotype turned up once. J is TRBJ2-7 and V is TRBV20-1; the D gene is possibly TRBD1 (6 bases). V dropped 1 base and J dropped 7 bases, with 23 bases sitting between them. In germline, CDR1 is DFQATT, CDR2 SNEGSKA (reference sequence). The CDR3 totals 16 residues. In DNA, the CDR3 is TGCAGTGCTAGAGTGCTCGAGGGACACCCACTCGAGGAGCAGTACTTC. As protein: CSARVLEGHPLEEQYF.